The clone carrying this T cell receptor beta chain was observed a few times. Its specificity is not known. The donors were in the 120-subject validation cohort, distinct from the roughly 670-subject first cohort. Produced via immunoSEQ multiplex PCR; TCRdb's table is partial and in-frame only. The sample carries 300,000 to 450,000 clones, about nine tenths recorded once. V was cut by 9 bases and J by 3 bases, with 14 bases left in between. The germline V gene has CDR1 LNHDA and CDR2 SQIVND (reference sequence). The CDR3 has 13 residues. This entry comes from a study of cytomegalovirus exposure and HLA in healthy donors. Study-wide points: Most TCRs appeared rarely, but some public TCRs recurred in many donors. Accounts indicate the classifier identified cytomegalovirus status with strong specificity and sensitivity.

The source of this sequence is a woman aged 18-29 years in good health and CMV-seronegative. The chain carries TRBV19 and TRBJ1-1; maybe TRBD1 (6 bases). Sequencing was carried out using PBMCs. CDR3 in DNA: TGTGCCAGCATCCGGGGGGGGCACACTGAAGCTTTCTTT. This translates into CASIRGGHTEAFF. The full variable domain, with the rest looked up from reference TRBV19 and TRBJ1-1, is DGGITQSPKYLFRKEGQNVTLSCEQNLNHDAMYWYRQDPGQGLRLIYYSQIVNDFQKGDIAEGYSVSREKKESFPLTVTSAQKNPTAFYLCASIRGGHTEAFFGQGTRLTVV.